The 24 T cell receptor beta chains below come from one sample, sequenced in a study of Ad26.COV2.S vaccination and SARS-CoV-2 variants. Treatment in this sample: around 19 received Ad26.COV2.S at low or high dose, single or two shots; about 5 received placebo; per-sample allocation not given. Sampling occurred on day 63 after the first vaccine or placebo injection. Sequenced by immunoSEQ multiplex PCR; TCRdb stores in-frame clones only, minus some. The profile shows around 320,000 clones, 85% to 90% of them singletons. This specimen was peripheral blood, taken in a trial of Ad26.COV2.S vaccine versus placebo. The receptors shown here come from a person aged 18-60 years who received the Ad26.COV2.S COVID-19 vaccine or a placebo.

The V gene is TRBV2, the J gene TRBJ1-2, with no clear D. CDR1 is SNHLY and CDR2 is FYNNEI in the germline V gene. The CDR3 sequence is 14 residues long. V was cut by 2 bases and J by 3 bases, with 10 bases left in between. DNA of the CDR3: TGTGCCAGCAGTGAAAGGGAGCGGGACTATGGCTACACCTTC. Translating gives CASSERERDYGYTF.

The rearrangement links TRBV27 to TRBJ1-2; 7 bases are a match to TRBD1. This CDR3 is built from 13 residues. Losses at the gene ends were 4 bases for V and 5 bases for J; bases not matched to a gene: 4. Germline loops: CDR1 MNHEY, CDR2 SMNVEV (reference sequence). CDR3 in DNA: TGTGCCAGCAGTTCAGGGGGTGTATATGGCTACACCTTC. Protein: CASSSGGVYGYTF.

The chain links TRBV30 to TRBJ2-3; perhaps TRBD2 as D (5 bases). V shed 4 bases and J shed 4 bases, with 12 bases lying between them. The CDR3 length is 13 residues. Germline CDR1 GTSNPN, CDR2 SVGIG (reference sequence). The CDR3 is CAWKLGYADTQYF. CDR3 DNA sequence: TGTGCCTGGAAACTAGGGTACGCAGATACGCAGTATTTT.

The chain links TRBV19 to TRBJ2-6; D gene unclear. The CDR3 is 14 amino acids. Germline V lookup: CDR1 LNHDA, CDR2 SQIVND (reference sequence). Between the trimmed V and J ends, which lost 3 bases and 2 bases, there was a span of 5 bases. The chain's CDR3 is CASSMRTGANVLTF. Written as DNA, the CDR3 is TGTGCCAGTAGTATGAGGACTGGGGCCAACGTCCTGACTTTC.

This chain uses TRBV19 with TRBJ2-7, with 8 bases fitting TRBD1. Per the germline V gene, CDR1 is LNHDA and CDR2 is SQIVND (reference sequence). The V gene end was trimmed by 2 bases and the J gene end by 2 bases; junction bases not matched to a gene: 5. This CDR3 has 15 residues. The CDR3 DNA is TGTGCCAGTAGTATACGCGGGACAGGAGCCTACGAGCAGTACTTC. Its protein is CASSIRGTGAYEQYF.

The chain carries TRBV7-2 and TRBJ2-3; 8 bases line up with TRBD2. Trimming took 3 bases from V and 3 from J; bases not matched to a gene: 5. This CDR3 has 15 amino acids. Germline CDR1 SGHTA, CDR2 FQGNSA. The CDR3 sequence is CASSFPSGGTDTQYF. Here the CDR3 DNA reads TGTGCCAGCAGCTTTCCCAGCGGGGGAACAGATACGCAGTATTTT.

CDR3 DNA: TGCAGTGCTAGTTGGGGGGTCGGACAGCCCCAGCATTTT. This gives the protein CSASWGVGQPQHF. The chain uses TRBV20-1 and TRBJ1-5; possibly TRBD1 for D (5 bases). With 3 bases removed from V and 7 bases from J, the gap between germline ends came to 13 bases. Germline lookup yields CDR1 DFQATT and CDR2 SNEGSKA (reference sequence). CDR3 length: 13 amino acids.

The CDR3 sequence is CASSLTKSGNTIYF. The CDR3 DNA reads as TGTGCCAGCTCACTAACAAAATCTGGAAACACCATATATTTT. The chain links TRBV18 to TRBJ1-3; D not resolved. This CDR3 has 14 residues. The germline V and J ends were trimmed by 4 bases and 1 base, with 8 bases remaining between them. Germline CDR1 is KGHSH and CDR2 is LQKENI. Together with reference TRBV18 and TRBJ1-3, the CDR3 gives the full variable domain: NAGVMQNPRHLVRRRGQEARLRCSPMKGHSHVYWYRQLPEEGLKFMVYLQKENIIDESGMPKERFSAEFPKEGPSILRIQQVVRGDSAAYFCASSLTKSGNTIYFGEGSWLTVV.

The chain links TRBV11-3 to TRBJ2-3; D ambiguous. In germline, CDR1 is SGHNT, CDR2 YENEEA. The CDR3 is 15 residues long. The germline V and J ends were trimmed by 5 bases and 1 base, with 13 bases remaining between them. CDR3 sequence: CASSDQGPRTDTQYF. For the CDR3, the DNA is TGTGCCAGCAGCGACCAAGGCCCTCGCACAGATACGCAGTATTTT.

Only a few counts were recorded for this clone. J is TRBJ2-3 and V is TRBV6-5, with a tentative D call TRBD2 (6 bases). The CDR3 has 14 amino acids. The germline gives CDR1 MNHEY, CDR2 SVGAGI. V gave up 7 bases and J gave up 2 bases, with 13 bases separating them. In DNA form, the CDR3 reads TGTGCCAGCAAGAAGGAGGGGTCCACAGATACGCAGTATTTT. Amino acid sequence: CASKKEGSTDTQYF.

V and J are TRBV12-3 or TRBV12-4 and TRBJ1-2; TRBD1 aligns across 7 bases. The CDR3 is 12 residues long. After removal of 7 bases from V and 4 bases from J, the junction contained 3 bases not matched to a gene. CDR3 in DNA: TGTGCCAGCAACAGGGGCCTCTATGGCTACACCTTC. Protein sequence: CASNRGLYGYTF.

The chain joins TRBV11-2 to TRBJ1-2, with D uncertain. Germline CDR1 and CDR2: SGHAT and FQNNGV. Trimming stripped 1 base from V and 8 bases from J, with 14 bases between. The CDR3 has 14 residues. CDR3 DNA: TGTGCCAGCAGCTTAGCGGCGGCTACTGGGGGCTACACCTTC. It specifies CASSLAAATGGYTF. The full variable domain, its missing parts supplied by reference TRBV11-2 and TRBJ1-2, is EAGVAQSPRYKIIEKRQSVAFWCNPISGHATLYWYQQILGQGPKLLIQFQNNGVVDDSQLPKDRFSAERLKGVDSTLKIQPAKLEDSAVYLCASSLAAATGGYTFGSGTRLTVV.

This chain connects TRBV6-5 to TRBJ2-2; 9 nucleotides line up with TRBD2. The CDR3 runs 16 residues. J lost 10 bases, V lost 3 bases, and 12 bases had no gene match. Germline V gives CDR1 MNHEY, CDR2 SVGAGI. The CDR3 loop is CASSYGLARRVKELFF. For the CDR3, the DNA is TGTGCCAGCAGTTATGGACTAGCGCGCCGGGTTAAGGAGCTGTTTTTT.

This clone was seen only once. The CDR3 reads CASRSGTGVIHFPLHF. CDR3 coding DNA: TGTGCCAGCAGATCCGGGACAGGGGTAATCCATTTCCCCCTCCACTTT. V and J are TRBV2 and TRBJ1-6; 10 nucleotides align to TRBD1. Germline V lookup: CDR1 SNHLY, CDR2 FYNNEI. Trimming cost V 6 bases and J 13 bases; bases outside gene matches: 15. The CDR3 spans 16 residues.

This chain uses TRBV11-2 with TRBJ2-1; the match to TRBD1 covers 12 bases. The germline CDR1 and CDR2 sequences are SGHAT and FQNNGV. Trimming at V came to 6 bases and at J to 9 bases, leaving 6 bases not matched to a gene. The CDR3 is 14 residues long. Written as DNA, the CDR3 is TGTGCCAGCAGGGGGACAGGGGGCATTGGTGAGCAGTTCTTC. Residues: CASRGTGGIGEQFF. Supplemented by reference TRBV11-2 and TRBJ2-1, the full variable domain reads EAGVAQSPRYKIIEKRQSVAFWCNPISGHATLYWYQQILGQGPKLLIQFQNNGVVDDSQLPKDRFSAERLKGVDSTLKIQPAKLEDSAVYLCASRGTGGIGEQFFGPGTRLTVL.

V usage is TRBV7-8 and J usage is TRBJ1-5; TRBD1 might be the D (6 bases). Germline lookup yields CDR1 SGHVS and CDR2 FQNEAQ. V lost 1 base to trimming and J lost 2 bases, with 9 bases between them. CDR3 length: 15 residues. This chain's CDR3 is CASSLERGGNQPQHF. The CDR3 DNA is TGTGCCAGCAGCTTAGAAAGGGGGGGCAATCAGCCCCAGCATTTT.

The chain combines TRBV19 with TRBJ2-2; D uncertain. The CDR3 is 14 residues long. Between the trimmed V and J ends, which lost 8 bases and 5 bases, there was a span of 15 bases. Looked up from germline, CDR1 is LNHDA and CDR2 is SQIVND (reference sequence). CDR3 in amino acids: CASHGPWGTGELFF. In nucleotides, the CDR3 is TGTGCCAGTCATGGGCCCTGGGGAACCGGGGAGCTGTTTTTT.

This chain uses TRBV3-1 (or the pseudogene TRBV3-2) with TRBJ1-5; possible D gene TRBD1, 5 bases. This CDR3 region has 20 residues. With 1 base removed from V and 4 bases from J, the gap between germline ends came to 26 bases. CDR1 is LGHDT, CDR2 YNNKEL, per germline (reference sequence). The CDR3 DNA is TGTGCCAGCAGCCAAGGCAGGGTATCTGAAGGAGCATCGCGAAATCAGCCCCAGCATTTT. Its protein is CASSQGRVSEGASRNQPQHF.

The rearrangement links TRBV19 to TRBJ2-1; D is ambiguous. This CDR3 region has 13 residues. Germline assignment: CDR1 LNHDA and CDR2 SQIVND (reference sequence). Trimming took off 0 bases at V and 4 bases at J, with 4 bases between the two ends. CDR3 amino acids: CASSIEEYNEQFF. In DNA, the CDR3 is TGTGCCAGTAGTATAGAGGAATACAATGAGCAGTTCTTC.

The rearrangement uses TRBV4-3 and TRBJ2-5; either TRBD1 or TRBD2 may fit D (5 bases each). This CDR3 contains 15 residues. Trimming stripped 1 base from V and 4 bases from J, with 13 bases between. Germline lookup yields CDR1 LGHNA and CDR2 YSLEER. The CDR3 region has the DNA TGCGCCAGCAGCCAAGGCGCGAGGGGCGCAGAGACCCAGTACTTC. Translated: CASSQGARGAETQYF.

This chain connects TRBV11-3 to TRBJ1-6, with no clear D. Per the germline V gene, CDR1 is SGHNT and CDR2 is YENEEA. V shed 0 bases and J shed 8 bases, with 5 bases lying between them. The CDR3 extends over 13 amino acids. CDR3 sequence reads: CASSLDQYSPLHF. Here the CDR3 DNA reads TGTGCCAGCAGCTTAGATCAGTATTCACCCCTCCACTTT.

In this sample, this clone turned up once. The chain couples TRBV29-1 to TRBJ2-7, with D possibly called TRBD1 or TRBD2 (5 bases each). Trimming took off 6 bases at V and 7 bases at J, with 16 bases between the two ends. CDR3 length equals 12 residues. Germline CDR1 SQVTM, CDR2 ANQGSEA. CDR3 sequence: CSVDTGLEEQYF. Written as DNA, the CDR3 is TGCAGCGTCGACACAGGACTGGAAGAGCAGTACTTC.

This chain links TRBV18 with TRBJ2-6; no reliable D call. The germline V and J ends were trimmed by 6 bases and 9 bases, with 18 bases remaining between them. This CDR3 comprises 15 residues. Germline values: CDR1 KGHSH, CDR2 LQKENI. The CDR3 is CASSRSEVRVNVLTF. The CDR3 DNA sequence: TGTGCCAGCTCGCGCTCCGAGGTACGGGTCAACGTCCTGACTTTC. Variable domain in full (rest from reference TRBV18 and TRBJ2-6): NAGVMQNPRHLVRRRGQEARLRCSPMKGHSHVYWYRQLPEEGLKFMVYLQKENIIDESGMPKERFSAEFPKEGPSILRIQQVVRGDSAAYFCASSRSEVRVNVLTFGAGSRLTVL.

This clone was picked up a small number of times. The rearrangement links TRBV18 to TRBJ1-1, with D perhaps TRBD1 (5 bases). Germline V gene lookup returns CDR1 KGHSH and CDR2 LQKENI. V lost 0 bases and J lost 5, with 16 bases in between. The CDR3 spans 16 residues. The CDR3 region is CASSPPGGGDRTEAFF. The DNA of the CDR3 is TGTGCCAGCTCACCACCCGGGGGAGGGGATCGGACTGAAGCTTTCTTT.